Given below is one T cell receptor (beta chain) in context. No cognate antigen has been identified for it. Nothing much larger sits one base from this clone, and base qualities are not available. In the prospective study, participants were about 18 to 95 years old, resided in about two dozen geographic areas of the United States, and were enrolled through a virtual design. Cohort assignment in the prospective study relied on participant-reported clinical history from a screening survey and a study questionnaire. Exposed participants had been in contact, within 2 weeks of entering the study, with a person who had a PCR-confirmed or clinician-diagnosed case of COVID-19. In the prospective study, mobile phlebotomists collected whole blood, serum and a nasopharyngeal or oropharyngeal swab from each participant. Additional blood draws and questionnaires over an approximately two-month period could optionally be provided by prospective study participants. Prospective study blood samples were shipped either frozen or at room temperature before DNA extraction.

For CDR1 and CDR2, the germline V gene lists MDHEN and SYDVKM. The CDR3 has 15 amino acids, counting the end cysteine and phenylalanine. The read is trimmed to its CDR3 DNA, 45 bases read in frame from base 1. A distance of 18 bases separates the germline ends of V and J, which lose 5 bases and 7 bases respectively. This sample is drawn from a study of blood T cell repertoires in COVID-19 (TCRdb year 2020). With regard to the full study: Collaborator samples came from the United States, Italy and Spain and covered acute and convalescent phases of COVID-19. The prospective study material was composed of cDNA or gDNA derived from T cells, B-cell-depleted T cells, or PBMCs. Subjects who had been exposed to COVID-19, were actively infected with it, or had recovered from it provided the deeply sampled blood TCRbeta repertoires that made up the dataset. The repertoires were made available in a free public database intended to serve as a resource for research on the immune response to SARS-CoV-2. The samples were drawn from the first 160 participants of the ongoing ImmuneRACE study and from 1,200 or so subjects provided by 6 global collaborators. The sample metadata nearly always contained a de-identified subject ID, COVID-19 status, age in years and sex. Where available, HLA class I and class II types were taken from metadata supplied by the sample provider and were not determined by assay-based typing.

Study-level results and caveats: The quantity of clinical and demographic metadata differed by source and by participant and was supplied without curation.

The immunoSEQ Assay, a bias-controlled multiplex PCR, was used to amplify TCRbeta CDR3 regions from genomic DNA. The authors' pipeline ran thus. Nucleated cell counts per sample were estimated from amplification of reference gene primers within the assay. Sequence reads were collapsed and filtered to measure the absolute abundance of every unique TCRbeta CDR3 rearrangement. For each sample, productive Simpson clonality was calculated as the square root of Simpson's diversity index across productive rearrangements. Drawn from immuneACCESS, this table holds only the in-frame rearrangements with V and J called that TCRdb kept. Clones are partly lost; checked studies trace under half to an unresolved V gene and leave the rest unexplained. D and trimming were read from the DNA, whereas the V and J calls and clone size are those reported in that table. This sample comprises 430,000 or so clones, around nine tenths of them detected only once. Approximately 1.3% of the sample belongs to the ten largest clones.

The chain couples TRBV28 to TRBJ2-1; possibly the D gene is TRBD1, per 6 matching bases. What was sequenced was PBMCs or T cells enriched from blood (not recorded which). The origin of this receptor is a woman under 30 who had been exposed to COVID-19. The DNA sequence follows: TGTGCCAGCAGTGGGGGCCCAGGACGTGGGAATGAGCAGTTCTTC. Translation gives CASSGGPGRGNEQFF.